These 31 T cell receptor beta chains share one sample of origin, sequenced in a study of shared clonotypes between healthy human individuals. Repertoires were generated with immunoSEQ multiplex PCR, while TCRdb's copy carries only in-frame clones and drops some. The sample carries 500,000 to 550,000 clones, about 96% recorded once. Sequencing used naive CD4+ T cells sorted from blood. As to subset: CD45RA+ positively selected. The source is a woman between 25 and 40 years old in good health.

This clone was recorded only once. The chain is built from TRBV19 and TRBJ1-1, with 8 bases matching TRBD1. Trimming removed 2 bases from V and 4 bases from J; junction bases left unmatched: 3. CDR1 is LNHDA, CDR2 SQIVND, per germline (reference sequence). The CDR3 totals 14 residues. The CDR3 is CASSIPQGATEAFF. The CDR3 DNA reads TGTGCCAGTAGTATACCGCAGGGGGCCACTGAAGCTTTCTTT.

The CDR3 bases are TGCGCCAGCAGCTGGGGACTAGCGGGATACTACGAGCAGTACTTC. It is translated as CASSWGLAGYYEQYF. The V and J genes are TRBV4-1 and TRBJ2-7, with 13 bases lining up with TRBD2. This CDR3 spans 15 amino acids. Germline V gene lookup returns CDR1 MGHRA and CDR2 YSYEKL. V lost 5 bases, J lost 3 bases, and 4 bases stayed unmatched.

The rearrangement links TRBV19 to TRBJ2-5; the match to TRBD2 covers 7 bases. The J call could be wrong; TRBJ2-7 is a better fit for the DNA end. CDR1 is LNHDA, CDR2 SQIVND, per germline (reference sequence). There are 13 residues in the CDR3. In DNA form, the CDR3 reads TGTGCCAGTAGTATAAGCGGGAACAACGAGCAGTACTTC. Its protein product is CASSISGNNEQYF.

The CDR3 sequence is CASSHLPGQGFTGQYF. The CDR3 region has the DNA TGTGCCAGTAGTCATCTCCCGGGACAGGGGTTTACGGGGCAGTACTTC. This chain connects TRBV19 to TRBJ2-7; 10 bases map to TRBD1. The junction had 16 bases not matched to a gene; V was cut back by 5 bases and J by 9 bases. The germline gives CDR1 LNHDA, CDR2 SQIVND (reference sequence). The CDR3 consists of 16 residues.

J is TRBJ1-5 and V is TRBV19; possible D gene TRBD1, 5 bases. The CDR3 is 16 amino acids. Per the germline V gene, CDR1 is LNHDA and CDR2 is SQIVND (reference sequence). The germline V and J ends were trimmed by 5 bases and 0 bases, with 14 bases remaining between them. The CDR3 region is CASSGETGRSNQPQHF. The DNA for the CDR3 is TGTGCCAGTAGTGGCGAAACAGGCCGTAGCAATCAGCCCCAGCATTTT.

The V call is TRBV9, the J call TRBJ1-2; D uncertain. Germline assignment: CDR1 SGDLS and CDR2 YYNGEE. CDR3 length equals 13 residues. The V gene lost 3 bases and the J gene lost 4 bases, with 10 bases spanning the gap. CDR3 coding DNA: TGTGCCAGCAGCGCCACGAACAGCTATGGCTACACCTTC. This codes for CASSATNSYGYTF.

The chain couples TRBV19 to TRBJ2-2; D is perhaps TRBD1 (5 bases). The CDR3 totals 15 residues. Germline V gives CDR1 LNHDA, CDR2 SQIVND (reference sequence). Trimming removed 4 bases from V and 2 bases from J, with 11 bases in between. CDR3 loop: CASSNQGLNTGELFF. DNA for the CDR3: TGTGCCAGTAGTAACCAGGGATTAAACACCGGGGAGCTGTTTTTT. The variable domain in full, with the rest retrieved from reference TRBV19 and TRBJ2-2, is DGGITQSPKYLFRKEGQNVTLSCEQNLNHDAMYWYRQDPGQGLRLIYYSQIVNDFQKGDIAEGYSVSREKKESFPLTVTSAQKNPTAFYLCASSNQGLNTGELFFGEGSRLTVL.

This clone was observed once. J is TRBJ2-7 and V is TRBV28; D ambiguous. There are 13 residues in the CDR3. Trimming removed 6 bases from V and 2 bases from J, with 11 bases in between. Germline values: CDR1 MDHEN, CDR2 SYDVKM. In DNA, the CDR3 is TGTGCCAGCAGCCCCCCGGCACCCTACGAGCAGTACTTC. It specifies CASSPPAPYEQYF.

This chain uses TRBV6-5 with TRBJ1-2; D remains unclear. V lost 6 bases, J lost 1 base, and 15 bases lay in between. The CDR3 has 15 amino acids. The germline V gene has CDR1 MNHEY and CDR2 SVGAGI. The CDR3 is CASSPSLWYNYGYTF. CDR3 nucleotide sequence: TGTGCCAGCAGCCCTTCTTTGTGGTATAACTATGGCTACACCTTC.

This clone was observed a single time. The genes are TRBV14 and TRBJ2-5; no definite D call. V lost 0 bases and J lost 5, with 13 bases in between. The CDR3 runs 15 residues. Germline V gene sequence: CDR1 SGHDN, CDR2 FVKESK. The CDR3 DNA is TGTGCCAGCAGCCAAGATTCCATCCGCAGGGAGACCCAGTACTTC. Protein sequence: CASSQDSIRRETQYF. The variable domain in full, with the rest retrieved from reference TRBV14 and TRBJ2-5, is EAGVTQFPSHSVIEKGQTVTLRCDPISGHDNLYWYRRVMGKEIKFLLHFVKESKQDESGMPNNRFLAERTGGTYSTLKVQPAELEDSGVYFCASSQDSIRRETQYFGPGTRLLVL.

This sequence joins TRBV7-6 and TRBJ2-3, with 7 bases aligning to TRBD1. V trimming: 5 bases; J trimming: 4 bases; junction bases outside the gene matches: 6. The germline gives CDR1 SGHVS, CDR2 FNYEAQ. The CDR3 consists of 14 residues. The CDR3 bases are TGTGCCAGCAGCCCCGACAGGGTGGCAGATACGCAGTATTTT. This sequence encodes CASSPDRVADTQYF.

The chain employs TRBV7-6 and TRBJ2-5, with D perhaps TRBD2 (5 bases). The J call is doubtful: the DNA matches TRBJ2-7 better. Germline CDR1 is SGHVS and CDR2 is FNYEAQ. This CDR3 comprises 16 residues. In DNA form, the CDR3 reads TGTGCCAGCAGCTTAGGAAATACGGAGGCCTCCTACGAGCAGTACTTC. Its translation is CASSLGNTEASYEQYF.

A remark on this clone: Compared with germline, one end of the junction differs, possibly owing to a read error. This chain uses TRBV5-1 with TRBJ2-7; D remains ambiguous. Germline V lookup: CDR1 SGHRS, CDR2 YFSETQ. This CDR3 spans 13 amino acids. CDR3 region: CASSLDAPYEQYF. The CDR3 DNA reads TGCGCCAGCAGTTTGGACGCACCCTACGAGCAGTACTTC.

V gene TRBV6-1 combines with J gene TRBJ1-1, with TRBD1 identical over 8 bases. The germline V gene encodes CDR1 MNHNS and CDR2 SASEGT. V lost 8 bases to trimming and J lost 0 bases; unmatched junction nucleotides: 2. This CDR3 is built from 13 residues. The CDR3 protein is CASRDRMNTEAFF. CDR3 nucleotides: TGTGCCAGCCGGGACAGGATGAACACTGAAGCTTTCTTT.

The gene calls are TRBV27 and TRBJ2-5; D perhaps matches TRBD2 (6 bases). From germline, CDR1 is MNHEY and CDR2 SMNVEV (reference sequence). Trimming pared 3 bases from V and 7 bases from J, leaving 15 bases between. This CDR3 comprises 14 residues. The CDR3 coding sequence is TGTGCCAGCAGTTTGAGCGGGCCCATGATGACCCAGTACTTC. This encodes CASSLSGPMMTQYF.

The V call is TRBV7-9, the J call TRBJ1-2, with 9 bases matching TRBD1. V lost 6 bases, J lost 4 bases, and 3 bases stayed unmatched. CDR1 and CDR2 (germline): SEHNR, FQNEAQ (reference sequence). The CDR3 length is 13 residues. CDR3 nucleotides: TGTGCCAGCAGTCCGGGACAGGGCTATGGCTACACCTTC. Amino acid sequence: CASSPGQGYGYTF.

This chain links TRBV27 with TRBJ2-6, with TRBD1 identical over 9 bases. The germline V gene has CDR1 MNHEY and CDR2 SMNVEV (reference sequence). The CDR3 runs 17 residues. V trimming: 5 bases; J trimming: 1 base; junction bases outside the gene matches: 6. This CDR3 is CASSRDRAASGANVLTF. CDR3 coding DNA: TGTGCCAGCAGTCGGGACAGGGCCGCATCTGGGGCCAACGTCCTGACTTTC.

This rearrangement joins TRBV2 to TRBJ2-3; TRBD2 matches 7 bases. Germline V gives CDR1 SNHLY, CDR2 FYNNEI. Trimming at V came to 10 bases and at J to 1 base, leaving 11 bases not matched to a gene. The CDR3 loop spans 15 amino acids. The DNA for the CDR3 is TGTGCCAAGACGCGTCGGGAGGAGGGCACAGATACGCAGTATTTT. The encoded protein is CAKTRREEGTDTQYF.

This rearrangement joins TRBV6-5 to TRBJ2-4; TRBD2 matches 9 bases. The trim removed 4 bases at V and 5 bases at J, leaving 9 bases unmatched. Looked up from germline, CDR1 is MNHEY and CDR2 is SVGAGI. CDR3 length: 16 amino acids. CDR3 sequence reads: CASSSRGVAGENIQYF. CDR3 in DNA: TGTGCCAGCAGTTCCCGAGGGGTAGCGGGGGAAAACATTCAGTACTTC.

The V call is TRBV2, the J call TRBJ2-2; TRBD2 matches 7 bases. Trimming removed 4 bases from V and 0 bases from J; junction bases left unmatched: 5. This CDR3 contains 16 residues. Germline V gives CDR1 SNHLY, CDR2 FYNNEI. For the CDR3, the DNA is TGTGCCAGCAGTGGAACTAGCGTTACGAACACCGGGGAGCTGTTTTTT. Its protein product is CASSGTSVTNTGELFF.

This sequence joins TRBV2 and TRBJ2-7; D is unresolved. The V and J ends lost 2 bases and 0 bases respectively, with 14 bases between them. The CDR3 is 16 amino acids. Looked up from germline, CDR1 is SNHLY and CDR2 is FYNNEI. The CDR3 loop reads CASSERAYLSSYEQYF. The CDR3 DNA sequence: TGTGCCAGCAGTGAAAGGGCCTACCTGAGCTCCTACGAGCAGTACTTC.

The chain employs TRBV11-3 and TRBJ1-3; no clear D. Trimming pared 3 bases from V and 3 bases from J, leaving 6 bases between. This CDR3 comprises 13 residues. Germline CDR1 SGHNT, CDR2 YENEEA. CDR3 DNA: TGTGCCAGCAGCTTGGGTGTTGGAAACACCATATATTTT. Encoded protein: CASSLGVGNTIYF.

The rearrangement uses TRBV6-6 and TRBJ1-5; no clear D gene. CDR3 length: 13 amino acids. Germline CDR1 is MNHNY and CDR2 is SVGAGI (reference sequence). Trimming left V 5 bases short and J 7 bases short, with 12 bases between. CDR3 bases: TGTGCCAGCAGTAACCTAGACCGGCAGCCCCAGCATTTT. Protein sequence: CASSNLDRQPQHF.

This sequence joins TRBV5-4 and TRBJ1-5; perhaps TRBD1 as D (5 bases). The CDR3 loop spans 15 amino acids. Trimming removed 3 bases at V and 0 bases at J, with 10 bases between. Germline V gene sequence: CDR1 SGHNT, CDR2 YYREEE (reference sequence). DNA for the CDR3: TGTGCCAGCAGCTCGGGACTGTATAGCAATCAGCCCCAGCATTTT. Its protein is CASSSGLYSNQPQHF.

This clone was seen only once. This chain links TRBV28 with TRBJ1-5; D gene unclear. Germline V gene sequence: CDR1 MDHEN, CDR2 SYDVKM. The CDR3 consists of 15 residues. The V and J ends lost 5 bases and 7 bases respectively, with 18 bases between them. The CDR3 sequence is CASSPLPPFRQPQHF. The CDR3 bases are TGTGCCAGCAGTCCTTTGCCCCCCTTTCGGCAGCCCCAGCATTTT.

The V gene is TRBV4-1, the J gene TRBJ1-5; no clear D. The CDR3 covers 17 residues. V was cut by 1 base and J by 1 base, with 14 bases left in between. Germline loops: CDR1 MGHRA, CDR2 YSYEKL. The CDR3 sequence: CASSQVPVPRSNQPQHF. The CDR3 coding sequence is TGCGCCAGCAGCCAAGTTCCTGTACCTCGAAGCAATCAGCCCCAGCATTTT.

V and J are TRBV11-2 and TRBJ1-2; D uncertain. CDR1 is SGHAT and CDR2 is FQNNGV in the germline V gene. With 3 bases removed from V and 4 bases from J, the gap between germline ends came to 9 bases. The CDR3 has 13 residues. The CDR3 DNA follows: TGTGCCAGCAGCTTCTCGGGGTCCTATGGCTACACCTTC. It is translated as CASSFSGSYGYTF.

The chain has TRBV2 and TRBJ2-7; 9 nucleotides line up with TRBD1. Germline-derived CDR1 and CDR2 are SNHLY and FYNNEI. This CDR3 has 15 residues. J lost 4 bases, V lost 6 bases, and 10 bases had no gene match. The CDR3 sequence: CASRGDRVFLYEQYF. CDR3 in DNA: TGTGCCAGCAGGGGGGACAGGGTTTTCCTATACGAGCAGTACTTC.

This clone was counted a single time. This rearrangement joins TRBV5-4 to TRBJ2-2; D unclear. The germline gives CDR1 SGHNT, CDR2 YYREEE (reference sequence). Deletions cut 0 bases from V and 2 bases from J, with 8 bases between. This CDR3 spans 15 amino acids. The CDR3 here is CASSLVTVNTGELFF. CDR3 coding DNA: TGTGCCAGCAGCTTGGTGACGGTTAACACCGGGGAGCTGTTTTTT.

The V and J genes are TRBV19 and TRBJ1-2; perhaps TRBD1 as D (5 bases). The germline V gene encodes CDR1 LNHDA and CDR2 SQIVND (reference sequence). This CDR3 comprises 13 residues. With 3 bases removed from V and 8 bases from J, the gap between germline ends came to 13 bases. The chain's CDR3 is CASSMSGRHGYTF. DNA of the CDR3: TGTGCCAGTAGTATGTCGGGGCGACACGGCTACACCTTC.

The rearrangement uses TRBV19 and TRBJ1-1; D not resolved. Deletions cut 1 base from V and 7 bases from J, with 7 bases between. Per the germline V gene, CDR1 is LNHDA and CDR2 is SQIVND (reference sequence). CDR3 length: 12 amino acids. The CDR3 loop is CASSIAHSEAFF. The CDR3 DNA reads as TGTGCCAGTAGTATAGCCCACAGTGAAGCTTTCTTT.